This passage covers 18 T cell receptor beta chains from one sample sequenced in a study of shared clonotypes between healthy human individuals (dated by TCRdb to the early 2020s). The method behind the library was the immunoSEQ multiplex PCR assay. TCRdb's version of the immuneACCESS table is confined to in-frame rearrangements and falls short of the full clone set. An unresolved V gene accounts for under half of the shortfall where checked; the remainder is of unknown origin. The sample has 2,500,000 or so clones on record, approximately 90% of them singletons. Clones ranked in the top ten supply around 0.14% of the sample. The source material was naive CD4+ T cells sorted from blood. The cell subset or site label, as the study defines it: CD45RA+ positively selected. These TCRs come from a man between 18 and 35 years old in good health.

V is TRBV5-6 and J is TRBJ1-1; perhaps TRBD1 as D (5 bases). V shed 4 bases and J shed 1 base, with 17 bases lying between them. Germline CDR1 is SGHDT and CDR2 is YYEEEE. The CDR3 sequence is 16 residues long. In nucleotides, the CDR3 is TGTGCCAGCAGCCGCCCCCAAGGGGCAGCGAACACTGAAGCTTTCTTT. This translates into CASSRPQGAANTEAFF.

This clone was counted a few times. The rearrangement uses TRBV7-9 and TRBJ1-5; D is ambiguous. The CDR3 is 15 residues long. Looked up from germline, CDR1 is SEHNR and CDR2 is FQNEAQ (reference sequence). Trimming took off 4 bases at V and 4 bases at J, with 14 bases between the two ends. The CDR3 DNA follows: TGTGCCAGCAGCTCCTCCGATCGTCGGAATCAGCCCCAGCATTTT. Amino acids: CASSSSDRRNQPQHF.

The chain uses TRBV28 and TRBJ1-1; D remains unclear. Per germline, CDR1 MDHEN and CDR2 SYDVKM. Trimming took 6 bases from V and 1 from J, leaving 12 bases between them. The CDR3 consists of 14 residues. CDR3 coding DNA: TGTGCCAGCAGCCGAACTAGGGAGAACACTGAAGCTTTCTTT. This encodes CASSRTRENTEAFF.

This chain joins TRBV5-1 and TRBJ2-3; D possibly corresponds to TRBD1 (5 bases). The CDR3 is made up of 14 amino acids. The V and J ends lost 4 bases and 2 bases respectively, with 11 bases between them. The V gene's germline CDR1 is SGHRS and CDR2 YFSETQ. For the CDR3, the DNA is TGCGCCAGCAGCCGCGCGGACAACACAGATACGCAGTATTTT. Translation gives CASSRADNTDTQYF.

This clone was seen only once. The chain recombines TRBV2 with TRBJ2-2, with D hard to call. CDR3 size: 14 residues. From germline, CDR1 is SNHLY and CDR2 FYNNEI. Trimming removed 8 bases at V and 0 bases at J, with 10 bases between. The chain's CDR3 is CASRLDSNTGELFF. The CDR3 bases are TGTGCCAGCCGACTGGATTCGAACACCGGGGAGCTGTTTTTT.

V and J are TRBV28 and TRBJ2-7; unclear D gene. V shed 6 bases and J shed 1 base, with 7 bases lying between them. Germline V gives CDR1 MDHEN, CDR2 SYDVKM. The CDR3 contains 12 residues. The CDR3 bases are TGTGCCAGCAGACTACAGTCCTACGAGCAGTACTTC. Its protein product is CASRLQSYEQYF.

V usage is TRBV19 and J usage is TRBJ1-1; TRBD1 aligns across 8 bases. The CDR3 extends over 16 amino acids. Germline CDR1 reads LNHDA; CDR2 reads SQIVND (reference sequence). J gave up 2 bases and V 5 bases, and 10 bases lay outside the gene matches. The DNA of the CDR3 is TGTGCCAGTAGTGTGACAGGGGCAGGGGGAAACACTGAAGCTTTCTTT. Its translation: CASSVTGAGGNTEAFF. The variable domain in full, with the rest retrieved from reference TRBV19 and TRBJ1-1, is DGGITQSPKYLFRKEGQNVTLSCEQNLNHDAMYWYRQDPGQGLRLIYYSQIVNDFQKGDIAEGYSVSREKKESFPLTVTSAQKNPTAFYLCASSVTGAGGNTEAFFGQGTRLTVV.

This chain connects TRBV2 to TRBJ2-4; the match to TRBD1 covers 8 bases. This CDR3 region has 16 residues. Per germline, CDR1 SNHLY and CDR2 FYNNEI. V shed 6 bases, J shed 0 bases, and the junction held 7 bases outside the gene matches. CDR3 amino acids: CASRDRDTVAKNIQYF. The CDR3 DNA reads as TGTGCCAGCAGGGACAGGGACACCGTAGCCAAAAACATTCAGTACTTC.

The chain combines TRBV7-2 with TRBJ2-1, with D unresolved. Per germline, CDR1 SGHTA and CDR2 FQGNSA. V was pared by 1 base and J by 7 bases, with 8 bases between. CDR3 length equals 13 residues. The DNA for the CDR3 is TGTGCCAGCAGCTTAGATAGCCGGAATGAGCAGTTCTTC. It yields the protein CASSLDSRNEQFF.

The DNA for the CDR3 is TGTGCCAGTACCCCAGCGGGGGGTTTCGAGACCCAGTACTTC. Translating it yields CASTPAGGFETQYF. J is TRBJ2-5 and V is TRBV19; 9 bases align to TRBD2. The CDR3 runs 14 residues. Looked up from germline, CDR1 is LNHDA and CDR2 is SQIVND (reference sequence). V was clipped by 7 bases and J by 5 bases; unmatched bases: 8.

Points on this clone: This sample includes further DNA sequences coding for the same CDR3. The chain recombines TRBV6-5 with TRBJ2-7, with D perhaps assigned TRBD1 or TRBD2 (5 bases each). Trimming took 5 bases from V and 4 from J, leaving 9 bases between them. Per the germline V gene, CDR1 is MNHEY and CDR2 is SVGAGI. The CDR3 has 12 amino acids. The CDR3 bases are TGTGCCAGCAGTCGGGACCATTACGAGCAGTACTTC. Its protein product is CASSRDHYEQYF.

This clone appeared once. Because the CDR3's place on the DNA is in doubt, the DNA is left out and the CDR3 is given as listed by TCRdb. CDR3 sequence reads: CASSLVVSGQGKDYGYTF. This rearrangement joins TRBV5-1 to TRBJ1-2; the table calls TRBD1, which could not be checked here. Per germline, CDR1 SGHRS and CDR2 YFSETQ. The CDR3 has 18 amino acids, counting both end residues.

The CDR3 region has the DNA TGCGCCAGCAGCCGGGGACAGAATCAGCCCCAGCATTTT. Amino acids: CASSRGQNQPQHF. V is TRBV4-3 and J is TRBJ1-5, with 7 bases lining up with TRBD1. The V segment lost 4 bases and the J segment 4 bases; nucleotides outside the gene matches: 1. Germline V lookup: CDR1 LGHNA, CDR2 YSLEER. This CDR3 comprises 13 residues.

CDR3 region: CASSSSPTDTQYF. CDR3 bases: TGTGCCAGCAGCTCGAGCCCTACAGATACGCAGTATTTT. The chain carries TRBV5-8 and TRBJ2-3; D remains ambiguous. This CDR3 is 13 amino acids long. Germline V lookup: CDR1 SGHTS, CDR2 YDEGEE. The V end was cut by 3 bases, the J end by 3 bases, with 8 bases between.

V is TRBV4-2 and J is TRBJ1-4; TRBD1 matches at 12 bases. V trimming: 1 base; J trimming: 5 bases; junction bases outside the gene matches: 20. This CDR3 contains 22 residues. Germline V gene sequence: CDR1 LGHNA, CDR2 YNFKEQ. The CDR3 loop reads CASSQVFTTGTGGGWGNEKLFF. Here the CDR3 DNA reads TGTGCCAGCAGCCAAGTGTTTACAACCGGGACAGGGGGCGGGTGGGGAAATGAAAAACTGTTTTTT.

V usage is TRBV5-5 and J usage is TRBJ1-4; D is unclear. The germline V gene encodes CDR1 SGHKS and CDR2 YYEKEE (reference sequence). The CDR3 contains 13 residues. Trimming pared 4 bases from V and 4 bases from J, leaving 8 bases between. The CDR3 DNA reads as TGTGCCAGCAGCGACCGGGTTAATGAAAAACTGTTTTTT. This translates into CASSDRVNEKLFF.

The CDR3 sequence is CASSEVSWAQPQHF. CDR3 sequence (DNA): TGTGCCAGCAGTGAAGTTTCGTGGGCGCAGCCCCAGCATTTT. This chain links TRBV6-1 with TRBJ1-5; D not resolved. The CDR3 extends over 14 amino acids. The germline CDR1 and CDR2 sequences are MNHNS and SASEGT. The germline V and J ends were trimmed by 1 base and 7 bases, with 11 bases remaining between them.

The J gene is TRBJ2-7, the V gene TRBV21-1; TRBD2 reflects the table's D call only, with no check against the DNA. TRBV21-1 is deemed a pseudogene. The CDR3 has 16 amino acids. The CDR3 reads CASSTPGTSGAVEQYF. CDR3 nucleotide sequence: TGTGCCAGCAGCACTCCCGGGACTAGCGGAGCCGTTGAGCAGTACTTC.